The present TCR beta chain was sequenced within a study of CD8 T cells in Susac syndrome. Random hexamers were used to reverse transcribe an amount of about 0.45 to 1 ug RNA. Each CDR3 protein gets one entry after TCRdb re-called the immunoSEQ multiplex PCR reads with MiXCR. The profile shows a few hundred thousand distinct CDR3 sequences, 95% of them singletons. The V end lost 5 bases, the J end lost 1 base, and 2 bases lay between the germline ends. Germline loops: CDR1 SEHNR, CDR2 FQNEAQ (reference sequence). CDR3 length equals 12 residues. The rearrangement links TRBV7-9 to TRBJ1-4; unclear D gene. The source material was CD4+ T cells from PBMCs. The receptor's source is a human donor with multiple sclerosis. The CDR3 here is CASSRTNEKLFF. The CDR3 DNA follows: TGTGCCAGCAGCCGAACTAATGAAAAACTGTTTTTT.